These T cell receptor beta chains were read from a single sample in a study of blood T cells in healthy people across ages. TCRdb analysed the 5' RACE reads with MiXCR anew, one entry per CDR3 protein. The table lists under 1,000,000 distinct CDR3 sequences, about 37% of them singletons. Sequences were obtained from blood. All receptors derive from a man younger than 30 in good health. CDR3s leave out the opening cysteine and the closing phenylalanine or tryptophan.

J | V | length | CDR3
TRBJ2-7 | TRBV7-2 | 15 | ASSLEGVGTGTHEQY
TRBJ2-7 | TRBV12-3/TRBV12-4 | 13 | ASSLIGGGSEAQY
TRBJ1-4 | TRBV3-1 | 12 | ASSPDWGDEKLF
TRBJ2-3 | TRBV9 | 10 | ASSVYEDTQY
TRBJ1-1 | TRBV12-3/TRBV12-4 | 13 | ASSFERQQSTEAF
TRBJ2-1 | TRBV15 | 9 | ATSRDYEQF
TRBJ1-1 | TRBV12-3/TRBV12-4 | 15 | ASSFFAGGGKSTEAF
TRBJ2-1 | TRBV2 | 12 | ASSVSGSNNEQF
TRBJ1-5 | TRBV12-3/TRBV12-4 | 11 | ASSTANNQPQH
TRBJ2-1 | TRBV20-1 | 11 | SAPIGSLDEQF